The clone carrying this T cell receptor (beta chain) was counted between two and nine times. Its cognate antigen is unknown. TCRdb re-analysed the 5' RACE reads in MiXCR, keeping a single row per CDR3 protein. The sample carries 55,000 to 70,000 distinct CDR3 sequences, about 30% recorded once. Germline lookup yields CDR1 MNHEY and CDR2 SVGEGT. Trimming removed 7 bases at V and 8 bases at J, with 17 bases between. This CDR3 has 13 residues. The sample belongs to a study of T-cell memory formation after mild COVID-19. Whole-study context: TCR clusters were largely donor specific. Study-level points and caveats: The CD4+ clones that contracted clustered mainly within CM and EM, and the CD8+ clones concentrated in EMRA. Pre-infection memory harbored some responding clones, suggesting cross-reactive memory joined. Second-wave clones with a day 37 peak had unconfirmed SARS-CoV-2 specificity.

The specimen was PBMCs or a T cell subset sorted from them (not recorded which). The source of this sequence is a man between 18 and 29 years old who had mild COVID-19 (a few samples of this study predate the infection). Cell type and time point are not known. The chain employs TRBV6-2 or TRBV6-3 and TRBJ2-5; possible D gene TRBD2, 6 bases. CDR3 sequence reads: CASTRLAGKTQYF. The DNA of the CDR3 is TGTGCCAGCACGAGATTGGCGGGGAAAACCCAGTACTTC.